This T cell receptor beta chain was captured in a study of blood T cell repertoires in COVID-19. About the research overall: Italy, Spain and the United States were the sources of the convalescent and acute COVID-19 samples. Nucleic acid was either cDNA or gDNA, and it came from T cells, B-cell-depleted T cells, or PBMCs.

This CDR3 spans 14 amino acids. V was clipped by 2 bases and J by 6 bases; unmatched bases: 3. Germline-derived CDR1 and CDR2 are ENHRY and SYGVKD. About this clone itself: Other DNA sequences in this sample translate to the same CDR3.

Methods used by the authors: Scientists estimated how many nucleated cells there were by amplifying reference gene primers. Produced via immunoSEQ multiplex PCR; TCRdb's table is partial and in-frame only. The V and J calls and clone size come from that table; D and trimming were worked out from the DNA. The table has approximately 350,000 clones, around 82% seen once. Specimen: peripheral blood. The chain joins TRBV10-3 to TRBJ1-5; TRBD1 aligns across 8 bases. This clonotype was obtained from a man aged 25-45 years with active or convalescent COVID-19. DNA for the CDR3: TGTGCCATCAGTGAGGGAGACAGGGGTCAGCCCCAGCATTTT. Amino acid sequence: CAISEGDRGQPQHF.